A single sample is the source of the 26 T cell receptor beta chains below, sequenced in a study of identifying expanded T cells in peripheral blood (dated by TCRdb to between 2019 and 2020). The library was produced with the immunoSEQ multiplex PCR assay. TCRdb took over this immuneACCESS table, retaining in-frame rearrangements with V and J assigned. Such tables are incomplete; in checked studies, under half of the missing clones stem from an unresolved V gene, and the remainder is unexplained. The sample records about 130,000 clones, 75% to 90% of which are singletons. The top ten clones comprise roughly 7.9% of the sample. Sequencing was performed on blood. Receptors originate from a person aged 18 to 75 in good health.

The CDR3 nucleotides are TGTGCCAGCAGCTTAACGTTGAGTCAGGTGATCACCGGGGAGCTGTTTTTT. This codes for CASSLTLSQVITGELFF. V is TRBV7-3 and J is TRBJ2-2; D is ambiguous. This CDR3 spans 17 amino acids. V was trimmed by 0 bases and J by 4 bases, leaving 15 bases between them. Germline V gene lookup returns CDR1 SGHTA and CDR2 FQGTGA.

This chain joins TRBV6-6 and TRBJ1-2; 7 bases line up with TRBD1. The CDR3 spans 15 residues. V shed 5 bases and J 8 bases; nucleotides not matched to a gene: 14. Germline values: CDR1 MNHNY, CDR2 SVGAGI (reference sequence). The chain's CDR3 is CASSPPGATGEGYTF. For the CDR3, the DNA is TGTGCCAGCAGTCCGCCGGGCGCAACAGGGGAAGGCTACACCTTC.

This clone was recorded a few times. The V and J genes are TRBV18 and TRBJ1-1; D might be TRBD1 (5 bases). The CDR3 consists of 16 residues. V gave up 1 base and J gave up 3 bases, with 15 bases separating them. Per germline, CDR1 KGHSH and CDR2 LQKENI. The CDR3 bases are TGTGCCAGCTCACCACGGCGCAGGGCTAGGGACACTGAAGCTTTCTTT. Translating it yields CASSPRRRARDTEAFF.

The chain couples TRBV5-5 to TRBJ2-1, with D perhaps given as TRBD1 or TRBD2 (6 bases each). Germline assignment: CDR1 SGHKS and CDR2 YYEKEE (reference sequence). Trimming took 2 bases from V and 5 from J, leaving 20 bases between them. This CDR3 spans 17 amino acids. CDR3 loop: CASSFGGPGSLHNEQFF. In DNA, the CDR3 is TGTGCCAGCAGCTTCGGGGGCCCCGGCAGCCTACACAATGAGCAGTTCTTC.

This chain connects TRBV10-3 to TRBJ2-3; 7 bases are shared with TRBD2. The junction had 8 bases not matched to a gene; V was cut back by 3 bases and J by 5 bases. Germline CDR1 and CDR2: ENHRY and SYGVKD. CDR3 size: 15 residues. CDR3 in amino acids: CAISEKAGSGDTQYF. The CDR3 DNA reads as TGTGCCATCAGTGAAAAAGCGGGATCTGGAGATACGCAGTATTTT.

The chain is built from TRBV6-5 and TRBJ2-7; tentative D call: TRBD1 (6 bases). In germline, CDR1 is MNHEY, CDR2 SVGAGI. This CDR3 is built from 14 residues. The ends were cut back, 5 bases at V and 6 bases at J, with 17 bases in the middle. CDR3: CASSQTGDNLEQYF. CDR3 sequence (DNA): TGTGCCAGCAGTCAAACCGGGGACAATCTCGAGCAGTACTTC.

V usage is TRBV18 and J usage is TRBJ1-1; TRBD1 agrees at 12 bases. Trimming took 6 bases from V and 1 from J; bases not matched to a gene: 6. The CDR3 has 16 residues. Germline assignment: CDR1 KGHSH and CDR2 LQKENI. The DNA for the CDR3 is TGTGCCAGCTCTCCGGGACAGGGGGCACAGAACACTGAAGCTTTCTTT. It encodes CASSPGQGAQNTEAFF. The whole variable domain, filled in from reference TRBV18 and TRBJ1-1, reads NAGVMQNPRHLVRRRGQEARLRCSPMKGHSHVYWYRQLPEEGLKFMVYLQKENIIDESGMPKERFSAEFPKEGPSILRIQQVVRGDSAAYFCASSPGQGAQNTEAFFGQGTRLTVV.

The sample holds a few counts of this clone. This rearrangement joins TRBV7-9 to TRBJ1-2; tentatively, D is TRBD1 (5 bases). The ends were cut back, 1 base at V and 2 bases at J, with 17 bases in the middle. This CDR3 has 17 amino acids. CDR1 is SEHNR, CDR2 FQNEAQ, per germline (reference sequence). In nucleotides, the CDR3 is TGTGCCAGCAGCTTAGGGGGGGGAGAATTCCCAAACTATGGCTACACCTTC. Translating it yields CASSLGGGEFPNYGYTF.

The chain is built from TRBV6-6 and TRBJ1-1; D is unclear. Per germline, CDR1 MNHNY and CDR2 SVGAGI (reference sequence). V was pared by 0 bases and J by 5 bases, with 13 bases between. The CDR3 loop spans 15 amino acids. CDR3 DNA sequence: TGTGCCAGCAGTTACTCAGATGGGGAAGGTACTGAAGCTTTCTTT. Protein: CASSYSDGEGTEAFF.

The chain employs TRBV7-9 and TRBJ1-1; TRBD1 matches 7 bases. The CDR3 totals 13 residues. J lost 7 bases, V lost 6 bases, and 8 bases had no gene match. CDR1 SEHNR and CDR2 FQNEAQ come from the germline V gene (reference sequence). CDR3 protein: CASRDRQGVEAFF. In nucleotides, the CDR3 is TGTGCCAGCAGGGATCGACAGGGAGTTGAAGCTTTCTTT.

V usage is TRBV6-1 and J usage is TRBJ1-1; D gene unclear. The CDR3 sequence is 14 residues long. Per germline, CDR1 MNHNS and CDR2 SASEGT. V lost 4 bases and J lost 0, with 9 bases in between. The CDR3 bases are TGTGCCAGCAGTGGGACTTATTTGAACACTGAAGCTTTCTTT. Amino acids: CASSGTYLNTEAFF.

This chain connects TRBV29-1 to TRBJ2-1, with TRBD1 identical over 7 bases. Trimming at V came to 4 bases and at J to 0 bases, leaving 6 bases not matched to a gene. CDR3 size: 15 residues. Germline CDR1 reads SQVTM; CDR2 reads ANQGSEA. The CDR3 loop reads CSVVGQRSSYNEQFF. In DNA form, the CDR3 reads TGCAGCGTTGTGGGACAGCGAAGCTCCTACAATGAGCAGTTCTTC.

The V and J genes are TRBV4-1 and TRBJ1-1; a weak D match, TRBD1 (6 bases). The CDR3 contains 12 residues. Trimming removed 4 bases from V and 14 bases from J, with 17 bases in between. The V gene's germline CDR1 is MGHRA and CDR2 YSYEKL. The CDR3 sequence: CASSLDTHRAFF. As DNA, the CDR3 is TGCGCCAGCAGCCTCGATACCCACAGGGCCTTCTTT.

The chain uses TRBV27 and TRBJ2-3; 14 nucleotides line up with TRBD2. The germline V gene has CDR1 MNHEY and CDR2 SMNVEV (reference sequence). V lost 2 bases, J lost 7 bases, and 5 bases stayed unmatched. This CDR3 is built from 16 residues. CDR3 DNA sequence: TGTGCCAGCAGTTTAGGCGGGACTAGCGGGAGACATACGCAGTATTTT. Its protein is CASSLGGTSGRHTQYF.

The chain uses TRBV9 and TRBJ1-1, with TRBD1 matching 9 bases. The CDR3 is 19 amino acids. Germline loops: CDR1 SGDLS, CDR2 YYNGEE. V lost 3 bases and J lost 0; bases outside the gene matches: 15. As DNA, the CDR3 is TGTGCCAGCAGCGCCTCCGGGACAGGGAGGGGATCTATGAACACTGAAGCTTTCTTT. Translating it yields CASSASGTGRGSMNTEAFF.

The CDR3 sequence: CASSPQGSTEAFF. CDR3 DNA sequence: TGTGCCAGCAGCCCTCAGGGGTCCACTGAAGCTTTCTTT. V gene TRBV21-1 combines with J gene TRBJ1-1; the D call TRBD1 from the table was never checked on the DNA. TRBV21-1 is an annotated pseudogene. This CDR3 spans 13 amino acids.

V and J are TRBV7-8 and TRBJ2-7; the match to TRBD1 covers 11 bases. Germline loops: CDR1 SGHVS, CDR2 FQNEAQ. The CDR3 loop spans 17 amino acids. V lost 7 bases to trimming and J lost 0 bases; unmatched junction nucleotides: 11. The CDR3: CASTSWTGGSSSYEQYF. The CDR3 nucleotides are TGTGCCAGCACCTCTTGGACAGGGGGCTCTAGCTCCTACGAGCAGTACTTC.

V usage is TRBV14 and J usage is TRBJ1-1; 9 nucleotides match TRBD1. Germline trimming cut 4 bases from V and 1 base from J; bases unmatched to any gene: 1. Germline V gene lookup returns CDR1 SGHDN and CDR2 FVKESK. The CDR3 sequence is 14 residues long. This CDR3 is CASSLDRGNTEAFF. The CDR3 nucleotides are TGTGCCAGCAGCCTGGACAGGGGGAACACTGAAGCTTTCTTT.

CDR3 protein: CASSIPASINGDEQFF. CDR3 bases: TGTGCCAGTAGTATTCCCGCTAGCATTAACGGGGATGAGCAGTTCTTC. V gene TRBV19 combines with J gene TRBJ2-1; D perhaps matches TRBD2 (5 bases). Per the germline V gene, CDR1 is LNHDA and CDR2 is SQIVND (reference sequence). V was pared by 3 bases and J by 8 bases, with 20 bases between. CDR3 length equals 16 residues.

The chain couples TRBV19 to TRBJ2-5; either TRBD1 or TRBD2 may fit D (7 bases each). The germline CDR1 and CDR2 sequences are LNHDA and SQIVND (reference sequence). The V gene lost 5 bases and the J gene lost 4 bases, with 20 bases spanning the gap. The CDR3 contains 16 residues. CDR3 region: CASSSQQGGGRETQYF. CDR3 bases: TGTGCCAGTAGTTCCCAGCAGGGAGGGGGCCGAGAGACCCAGTACTTC.

This chain joins TRBV11-2 and TRBJ1-1, with TRBD1 as a possible D gene (5 bases). V dropped 2 bases and J dropped 2 bases, with 18 bases sitting between them. The germline V gene encodes CDR1 SGHAT and CDR2 FQNNGV. The CDR3 extends over 17 amino acids. The CDR3 bases are TGTGCCAGCAGCTTATTAGCGGGGCGGGTCGGAAACACTGAAGCTTTCTTT. Its translation is CASSLLAGRVGNTEAFF. Full variable domain (outside the CDR3, taken from reference TRBV11-2 and TRBJ1-1): EAGVAQSPRYKIIEKRQSVAFWCNPISGHATLYWYQQILGQGPKLLIQFQNNGVVDDSQLPKDRFSAERLKGVDSTLKIQPAKLEDSAVYLCASSLLAGRVGNTEAFFGQGTRLTVV.

V is TRBV7-9 and J is TRBJ1-2; D uncertain. This CDR3 contains 14 residues. In germline, CDR1 is SEHNR, CDR2 FQNEAQ (reference sequence). Trimming took 0 bases from V and 0 from J, leaving 5 bases between them. The CDR3 sequence: CASSLADPNYGYTF. As DNA, the CDR3 is TGTGCCAGCAGCTTAGCGGATCCTAACTATGGCTACACCTTC.

This chain connects TRBV7-3 to TRBJ2-3; D unclear. Trimming stripped 1 base from V and 0 bases from J, with 8 bases between. This CDR3 is built from 15 residues. CDR1 and CDR2 (germline): SGHTA, FQGTGA. The DNA for the CDR3 is TGTGCCAGCAGCTTAAATCTACAAAGCACAGATACGCAGTATTTT. Protein product: CASSLNLQSTDTQYF.

The chain has TRBV6-5 and TRBJ2-1, with D perhaps TRBD2 (8 bases). CDR3 length equals 15 residues. V was shortened by 6 bases and J by 7 bases, with 19 bases between the two germline ends. CDR1 and CDR2 (germline): MNHEY, SVGAGI. CDR3 sequence: CASSREGAGWNEQFF. The DNA of the CDR3 is TGTGCCAGCAGCCGGGAGGGGGCCGGGTGGAATGAGCAGTTCTTC.

V usage is TRBV19 and J usage is TRBJ2-5; D is possibly TRBD2 (6 bases). Germline V gene lookup returns CDR1 LNHDA and CDR2 SQIVND (reference sequence). The V end lost 6 bases, the J end lost 6 bases, and 14 bases lay between the germline ends. This CDR3 is built from 13 residues. In DNA, the CDR3 is TGTGCCAGTAGCTTACAGGAGGGGCAGACCCAGTACTTC. Protein sequence: CASSLQEGQTQYF.

The V and J genes are TRBV19 and TRBJ2-3; perhaps TRBD2 as D (5 bases). Trimming took 7 bases from V and 3 from J, leaving 26 bases between them. The CDR3 totals 18 residues. The germline gives CDR1 LNHDA, CDR2 SQIVND (reference sequence). In nucleotides, the CDR3 is TGTGCCAGTACCCTCAGAGGCCGCGCTCTCGGCGGGACAGATACGCAGTATTTT. Amino acid sequence: CASTLRGRALGGTDTQYF.